This T cell receptor beta chain was sequenced for a study of blood T cell repertoires in COVID-19. Study in general: The study drew acute and convalescent COVID-19 samples from the United States, Italy and Spain. From T cells, B-cell-depleted T cells, or PBMCs came the material, which was cDNA or gDNA.

Per the authors' pipeline: How many nucleated cells were present was estimated from reference gene primer amplification. The method was immunoSEQ multiplex PCR; TCRdb's version includes in-frame clones alone and lacks a portion of them. V, J and clone size derive from that table, while D and trimming were established from the DNA sequence. The sample shows 250,000 to 350,000 clones, 90% of them seen only once. V was trimmed by 5 bases and J by 3 bases, leaving 16 bases between them. The CDR3 spans 15 residues. Germline loops: CDR1 MGHDK, CDR2 SYGVNS. Input material: PBMCs or T cells enriched from blood (not recorded which). This chain joins TRBV25-1 and TRBJ1-2, with D perhaps TRBD1 (5 bases). The source of this sequence is a woman between 18 and 29 years old with acute COVID-19. The CDR3 DNA is TGTGCCAGCAGTAGGCAGGGCAGAGACTACTATGGCTACACCTTC. Residues: CASSRQGRDYYGYTF.